This T cell receptor beta chain was recovered during a study of T cells in Graves' hyperthyroidism and ophthalmopathy. About the study: Before treatment of any kind, peripheral blood was taken at initial diagnosis. Overall study findings and caveats: In blood, most of the thyroid clonotypes expanded above 0.001 were also present.

This clonotype has more than one count but fewer than ten. Its antigen is unidentified. Germline values: CDR1 KGHSH, CDR2 LQKENI. Between the trimmed V and J ends, which lost 4 bases and 4 bases, there was a span of 20 bases. This CDR3 comprises 17 residues. Exclusion criteria comprised uncontrolled infection, other autoimmune disease, pregnancy or lactation. The blood sample was taken at first hyperthyroidism diagnosis, before any ophthalmopathy symptoms. Amplification yielded TCR beta CDR3 regions, with RNA transcripts as the source. The HTBI primer set was used in a first-round RT-PCR of the TCR CDR3. TCRdb itself ran the multiplex PCR reads through MiXCR, one entry per CDR3 protein. The sample comprises roughly 400,000 distinct CDR3 sequences, less than 20% of which are singletons, and about 30% rests with the top ten.

The receptor's source is a woman under 30 with Graves' hyperthyroidism that later progressed to Graves' ophthalmopathy. This rearrangement joins TRBV18 to TRBJ2-1; a weak D match, TRBD1 (5 bases). The sequencing sample was made of blood. The CDR3 nucleotides are TGTGCCAGCTCACACCCGTTGGACCAGGGTATTTACAATGAGCAGTTCTTC. It specifies CASSHPLDQGIYNEQFF.